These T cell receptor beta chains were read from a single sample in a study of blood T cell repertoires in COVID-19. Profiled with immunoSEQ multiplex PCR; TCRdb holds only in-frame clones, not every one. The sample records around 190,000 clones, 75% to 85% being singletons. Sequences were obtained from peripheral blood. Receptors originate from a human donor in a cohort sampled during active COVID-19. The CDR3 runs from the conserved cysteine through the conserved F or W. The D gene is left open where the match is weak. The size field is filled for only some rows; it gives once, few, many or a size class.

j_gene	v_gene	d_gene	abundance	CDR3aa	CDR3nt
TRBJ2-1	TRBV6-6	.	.	CASSSEGLFNEQFF	TGTGCCAGCAGTTCCGAGGGACTCTTCAATGAGCAGTTCTTC
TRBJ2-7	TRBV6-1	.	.	CASSEEVGSSYEQYF	TGTGCCAGCAGTGAAGAAGTGGGGAGCTCCTACGAGCAGTACTTC
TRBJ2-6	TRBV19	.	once	CASSITSSGANVLTF	TGTGCCAGTAGTATCACCAGCTCTGGGGCCAACGTCCTGACTTTC
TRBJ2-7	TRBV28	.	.	CASSFRTALYEQYF	TGTGCCAGCAGTTTCCGTACAGCCCTGTACGAGCAGTACTTC
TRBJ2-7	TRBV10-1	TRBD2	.	CASSDPAGTSGYEQYF	TGCGCCAGCAGTGATCCCGCCGGGACTAGCGGCTACGAGCAGTACTTC
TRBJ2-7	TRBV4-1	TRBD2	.	CASSQAVTSAYEQYF	TGCGCCAGCAGCCAAGCTGTGACTAGCGCCTACGAGCAGTACTTC
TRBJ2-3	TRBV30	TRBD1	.	CAWGRQGSTDTQYF	TGTGCCTGGGGACGACAGGGTAGCACAGATACGCAGTATTTT
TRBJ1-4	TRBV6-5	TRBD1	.	CASRTGGTGGEKLFF	TGTGCCAGCAGGACCGGGGGGACAGGGGGCGAAAAACTGTTTTTT
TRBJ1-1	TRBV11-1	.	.	CASSPPGKVNTEAFF	TGTGCCAGCAGCCCACCGGGTAAAGTGAACACTGAAGCTTTCTTT
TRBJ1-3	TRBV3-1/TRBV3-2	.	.	CASSQQVGNTIYF	TGTGCCAGCAGCCAACAGGTTGGAAACACCATATATTTT
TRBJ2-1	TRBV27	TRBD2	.	CASSSNGRARANEQFF	TGTGCCAGCAGTTCGAACGGGAGGGCCAGGGCCAATGAGCAGTTCTTC
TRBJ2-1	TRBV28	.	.	CASSLTRGQFF	TGTGCCAGCAGCTTGACTCGCGGGCAGTTCTTC
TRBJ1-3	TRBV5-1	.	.	CASSLDSSGNTIYF	TGCGCCAGCAGCCTGGACAGCTCTGGAAACACCATATATTTT
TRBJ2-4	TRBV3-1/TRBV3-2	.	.	CASSDGDPICKRKNFQYF	TGTGCCAGCAGCGATGGTGATCCCATTTGCAAAAGAAAAAACTTTCAGTACTTC
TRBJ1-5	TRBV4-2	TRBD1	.	CASSTSTGRPIYAQHF	TGTGCCAGCAGCACATCGACAGGGAGGCCTATATACGCCCAGCATTTT
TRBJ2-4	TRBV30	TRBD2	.	CAWGLAGGRNIQYF	TGTGCCTGGGGACTAGCGGGAGGGCGGAACATTCAGTACTTC
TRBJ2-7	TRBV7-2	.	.	CASSLGYLSSYEQYF	TGTGCCAGCAGCTTAGGCTACCTTAGCTCCTACGAGCAGTACTTC
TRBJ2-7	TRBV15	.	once	CATVTYEQYF	TGTGCCACCGTAACCTACGAGCAGTACTTC
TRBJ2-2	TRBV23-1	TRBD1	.	CASSPPGQRYRRLNTGELFF	TGCGCCAGCAGTCCACCGGGACAGAGGTATCGGCGGCTAAACACCGGGGAGCTGTTTTTT
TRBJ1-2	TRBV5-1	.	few	CASTHGNGYTF	TGCGCCAGCACCCACGGGAATGGCTACACCTTC
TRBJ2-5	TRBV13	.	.	CASSLGTGTSKETQYF	TGTGCCAGCAGCTTAGGGACCGGGACTTCCAAAGAGACCCAGTACTTC
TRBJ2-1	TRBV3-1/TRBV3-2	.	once	CASRARGSYNEQFF	TGTGCCAGCAGGGCGCGGGGCTCCTACAATGAGCAGTTCTTC
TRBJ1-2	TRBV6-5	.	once	CASSPGQQSVGYTF	TGTGCCAGCAGTCCCGGACAGCAATCGGTGGGCTACACCTTC
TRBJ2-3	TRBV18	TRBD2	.	CASSLLAGLADTQYF	TGTGCCAGCTCATTACTAGCGGGTTTGGCAGATACGCAGTATTTT
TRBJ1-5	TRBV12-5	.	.	CASGSSGWHQPQHF	TGTGCTAGTGGTTCGTCGGGTTGGCATCAGCCCCAGCATTTT
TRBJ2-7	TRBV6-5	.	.	CASSYGSEGEQYF	TGTGCCAGCAGTTACGGGTCGGAGGGAGAGCAGTACTTC
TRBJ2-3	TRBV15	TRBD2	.	CATSTGTSVDTQYF	TGTGCCACCAGCACCGGGACTAGCGTCGATACGCAGTATTTT
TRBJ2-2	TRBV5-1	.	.	CASKPGTYTGELFF	TGCGCCAGCAAACCAGGAACTTACACCGGGGAGCTGTTTTTT
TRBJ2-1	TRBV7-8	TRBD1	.	CASTLFRGTGNEQFF	TGTGCCAGCACCCTTTTCAGGGGGACGGGCAATGAGCAGTTCTTC
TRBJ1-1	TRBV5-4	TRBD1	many	CASTRQGAAEAFF	TGTGCCAGCACTCGACAGGGGGCAGCTGAAGCTTTCTTT
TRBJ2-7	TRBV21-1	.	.	CASSKAVDGDRHYEQYF	TGTGCCAGCAGCAAAGCGGTAGACGGGGACAGACACTACGAGCAGTACTTC
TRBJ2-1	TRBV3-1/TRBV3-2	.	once	CATSSSSYNEQFF	TGTGCCACCTCTAGCAGCTCCTACAATGAGCAGTTCTTC
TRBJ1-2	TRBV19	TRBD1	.	CASSRAAGGSYGYTF	TGTGCCAGTAGTCGTGCGGCAGGGGGCTCATATGGCTACACCTTC
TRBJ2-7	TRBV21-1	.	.	CASSKVGVGLEQYF	TGTGCCAGCAGCAAAGTCGGGGTCGGCCTCGAGCAGTACTTC
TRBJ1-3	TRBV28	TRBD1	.	CASSLNQGATGNTIYF	TGTGCCAGCAGTTTAAATCAGGGGGCGACTGGAAACACCATATATTTT
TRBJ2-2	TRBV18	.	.	CASSPDRNTGELFF	TGTGCCAGCTCACCAGACAGGAACACCGGGGAGCTGTTTTTT
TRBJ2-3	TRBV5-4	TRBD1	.	CASSLAVGQGTDTQYF	TGTGCCAGCAGCTTGGCTGTGGGACAGGGGACAGATACGCAGTATTTT